One and the same sample provided the 6 T cell receptor beta chains below, sequenced in a study of T cells in Graves' hyperthyroidism and ophthalmopathy. Template material for amplifying TCR beta CDR3 regions consisted of RNA transcripts. Researchers ran a first-round RT-PCR on the TCR CDR3 using the HTBI primer set. Each CDR3 protein is one row after TCRdb ran MiXCR on the multiplex PCR reads. The data show 350,000 or so distinct CDR3 sequences, roughly 15% seen once. Sequenced: blood. The source of these receptors is a woman in her 30s with Graves' hyperthyroidism that later progressed to Graves' ophthalmopathy.

This clonotype was recorded at least ten times. The chain links TRBV6-1 to TRBJ1-5, with D maybe TRBD1 (5 bases). The CDR3 has 13 amino acids. Trimming stripped 2 bases from V and 7 bases from J, with 9 bases between. The germline CDR1 and CDR2 sequences are MNHNS and SASEGT. The CDR3 DNA reads TGTGCCAGCAGTGAAAAGGGGATCCAGCCCCAGCATTTT. Translating it yields CASSEKGIQPQHF.

This clonotype was observed at least ten times. The V call is TRBV28, the J call TRBJ2-1, with D possibly matching TRBD2 (6 bases). The CDR3 totals 15 residues. Trimming removed 5 bases from V and 5 bases from J, with 16 bases in between. Germline CDR1 MDHEN, CDR2 SYDVKM. CDR3 region: CASSPGTDSNNEQFF. CDR3 nucleotide sequence: TGTGCCAGCAGTCCCGGGACTGATTCCAACAATGAGCAGTTCTTC.

V gene TRBV11-3 combines with J gene TRBJ2-1; no clear D gene. Trimming removed 1 base at V and 2 bases at J, with 9 bases between. The V gene's germline CDR1 is SGHNT and CDR2 YENEEA. The CDR3 is 15 residues long. This chain's CDR3 is CASSLVSATYNEQFF. CDR3 coding DNA: TGTGCCAGCAGCTTAGTTTCCGCTACCTACAATGAGCAGTTCTTC.

This clonotype was seen many times. This chain uses TRBV20-1 with TRBJ2-7; 9 bases line up with TRBD1. The CDR3 has 13 residues. Germline V CDR1 and CDR2: DFQATT, SNEGSKA (reference sequence). V lost 6 bases and J lost 4; bases outside the gene matches: 7. CDR3 nucleotide sequence: TGCAGTGCGGAACTGGACAGGGGTTACGAGCAGTACTTC. Its translation is CSAELDRGYEQYF.

V usage is TRBV7-3 and J usage is TRBJ1-1; TRBD1 might be the D (6 bases). The V end was cut by 2 bases, the J end by 11 bases, with 21 bases between. The V gene's germline CDR1 is SGHTA and CDR2 FQGTGA. There are 15 residues in the CDR3. The CDR3 here is CASSLRGDGTLKAFF. The CDR3 coding sequence is TGTGCCAGCAGCTTACGGGGCGACGGGACACTGAAGGCTTTCTTT.

This clonotype was observed many times. V usage is TRBV7-8 and J usage is TRBJ2-2, with TRBD1 matching 7 bases. CDR1 is SGHVS and CDR2 is FQNEAQ in the germline V gene. After removal of 2 bases from V and 5 bases from J, the junction contained 8 bases not matched to a gene. There are 16 residues in the CDR3. In nucleotides, the CDR3 is TGTGCCAGCAGCTTAAGTAGGACAGGCAAGACCGGGGAGCTGTTTTTT. As protein: CASSLSRTGKTGELFF.